A selection of T cell receptor beta chains follows, all from one sample in a study of T cell responses to AZD1222 COVID-19 vaccine. Data came from immunoSEQ multiplex PCR; TCRdb stores just in-frame clones and leaves some out. The sample contains about 130,000 clones, roughly 90% of which appear only once. The sample was peripheral blood, taken on day 0 of AZD1222 vaccination. These TCRs come from an adult in good health. Each CDR3 is given with its conserved first and last residue. D genes are given only for firm matches. Only part of the rows carry a size: once, few, many, or a class if the clone is expanded.

J | length | size | D | V | CDR3 | DNA
TRBJ1-1 | 17 | . | . | TRBV5-3 | CARSRPVGRYMNTEAFF | TGTGCCAGAAGTCGCCCGGTGGGACGGTATATGAACACTGAAGCTTTCTTT
TRBJ2-1 | 15 | . | . | TRBV29-1 | CSVEDRLGAYNEQFF | TGCAGCGTTGAAGATAGGCTAGGCGCCTACAATGAGCAGTTCTTC
TRBJ2-7 | 14 | . | . | TRBV9 | CASSVGRVSYEQYF | TGTGCCAGCAGCGTAGGCAGGGTTTCCTACGAGCAGTACTTC
TRBJ2-3 | 15 | . | . | TRBV30 | CACAFNAGFTDTQYF | TGTGCCTGTGCCTTCAACGCGGGGTTTACAGATACGCAGTATTTT
TRBJ1-1 | 13 | . | . | TRBV29-1 | CSVETEGGPEAFF | TGCAGCGTTGAAACCGAAGGGGGACCTGAAGCTTTCTTT
TRBJ1-2 | 14 | . | TRBD1 | TRBV29-1 | CSVLTGGFGYGYTF | TGCAGCGTACTGACAGGGGGCTTTGGCTATGGCTACACCTTC
TRBJ2-2 | 15 | once | TRBD2 | TRBV7-9 | CASSLASGRTGELFF | TGTGCCAGCAGCTTAGCTAGCGGGAGGACCGGGGAGCTGTTTTTT
TRBJ1-4 | 13 | . | . | TRBV6-6 | CASSYSGNEKLFF | TGTGCCAGCAGTTACTCGGGAAATGAAAAACTGTTTTTT
TRBJ2-2 | 15 | . | . | TRBV15 | CATSMGLTFTGELFF | TGTGCCACCAGCATGGGGCTAACCTTCACCGGGGAGCTGTTTTTT
TRBJ1-2 | 16 | . | TRBD1 | TRBV7-4 | CASSSKQGAALFGYTF | TGTGCCAGCAGCTCAAAACAGGGGGCGGCCCTATTTGGCTACACCTTC
TRBJ2-1 | 13 | . | . | TRBV5-1 | CASSGTGMNEQFF | TGCGCCAGCAGCGGTACAGGGATGAATGAGCAGTTCTTC
TRBJ1-1 | 15 | . | TRBD1 | TRBV27 | CASSPRQGARTEAFF | TGTGCCAGCAGTCCCCGACAGGGGGCGCGTACTGAAGCTTTCTTT
TRBJ2-2 | 14 | . | TRBD2 | TRBV7-9 | CASKLAGDTGELFF | TGTGCCAGCAAACTAGCGGGGGATACCGGGGAGCTGTTTTTT
TRBJ2-7 | 15 | . | . | TRBV4-3 | CASSQDSGQWYEQYF | TGCGCCAGCAGCCAAGATTCCGGACAGTGGTACGAGCAGTACTTC
TRBJ2-7 | 17 | . | . | TRBV18 | CASSRRVSESSSYEQYF | TGTGCCAGCTCACGGAGAGTTTCGGAGTCCTCCTCCTACGAGCAGTACTTC
TRBJ1-4 | 16 | . | . | TRBV19 | CASSIDPNRAGEKLFF | TGTGCCAGTAGTATAGATCCGAACAGGGCGGGAGAAAAACTGTTTTTT
TRBJ1-4 | 11 | . | . | TRBV20-1 | CSNRVNEKLFF | TGCAGTAACAGGGTAAATGAAAAACTGTTTTTT
TRBJ1-4 | 15 | . | TRBD1 | TRBV5-1 | CASSKRQGSDEKLFF | TGCGCCAGCAGCAAACGACAGGGTTCGGATGAAAAACTGTTTTTT
TRBJ2-1 | 12 | . | . | TRBV4-2 | CASSPAIGEQFF | TGTGCCAGCAGCCCTGCTATCGGAGAGCAGTTCTTC
TRBJ2-7 | 15 | . | . | TRBV10-3 | CAISEWEERPYEQYF | TGTGCCATCAGTGAGTGGGAAGAGCGACCCTACGAGCAGTACTTC
TRBJ2-3 | 15 | once | . | TRBV5-1 | CASSLVGGSTDTQYF | TGCGCCAGCAGCTTAGTGGGGGGTAGCACAGATACGCAGTATTTT
TRBJ1-6 | 17 | . | . | TRBV28 | CASRPLSQAFGNSPLHF | TGTGCCAGCAGACCTTTATCTCAGGCTTTCGGGAATTCACCCCTCCACTTT
TRBJ1-1 | 13 | . | . | TRBV6-5 | CASSPGANTEAFF | TGTGCCAGCAGTCCCGGGGCAAACACTGAAGCTTTCTTT
TRBJ1-1 | 14 | . | . | TRBV19 | CASSIGMVMTEAFF | TGTGCCAGTAGTATCGGGATGGTTATGACTGAAGCTTTCTTT
TRBJ2-7 | 18 | . | TRBD2 | TRBV10-3 | CAISEFEIRGGSSYEQYF | TGTGCCATCAGTGAGTTTGAAATTCGCGGGGGAAGCTCCTACGAGCAGTACTTC
TRBJ1-5 | 16 | once | . | TRBV6-4 | CASSDARAYSNQPQHF | TGTGCCAGCAGTGACGCCCGGGCGTATAGCAATCAGCCCCAGCATTTT
TRBJ2-1 | 14 | . | . | TRBV11-3 | CASSLDHSYNEQFF | TGTGCCAGCAGCTTGGACCACTCCTACAATGAGCAGTTCTTC
TRBJ1-6 | 16 | . | . | TRBV30 | CAWSLNRDGRNSPLHF | TGTGCCTGGAGTCTTAACCGGGACGGAAGAAATTCACCCCTCCACTTT
TRBJ1-4 | 14 | . | . | TRBV10-3 | CAISEGATNEKLFF | TGTGCCATCAGTGAGGGGGCAACTAATGAAAAACTGTTTTTT
TRBJ2-7 | 15 | . | TRBD1 | TRBV5-6 | CASSPGGQGAYEQYF | TGTGCCAGCAGCCCGGGGGGACAGGGTGCCTACGAGCAGTACTTC
TRBJ2-7 | 15 | . | TRBD1 | TRBV19 | CASSMPGTGSYEQYF | TGTGCCAGTAGTATGCCGGGGACAGGCTCCTACGAGCAGTACTTC
TRBJ2-3 | 16 | . | TRBD1 | TRBV6-1 | CASSESPGQGTDTQYF | TGTGCCAGCAGTGAATCACCGGGACAGGGGACAGATACGCAGTATTTT
TRBJ1-5 | 15 | . | TRBD1 | TRBV13 | CASSWGQVSNQPQHF | TGTGCCAGCAGCTGGGGACAGGTTAGCAATCAGCCCCAGCATTTT
TRBJ1-1 | 16 | . | . | TRBV10-3 | CAISESRQVIHTEAFF | TGTGCCATCAGTGAGTCGAGACAGGTTATTCACACTGAAGCTTTCTTT
TRBJ1-5 | 17 | . | TRBD1 | TRBV4-2 | CASSQDVRAGGTQPQHF | TGTGCCAGCAGCCAAGATGTGCGGGCAGGGGGCACTCAGCCCCAGCATTTT
TRBJ2-7 | 14 | . | . | TRBV7-8 | CASSPRGTVYEQYF | TGTGCCAGCAGCCCCCGCGGGACAGTCTACGAGCAGTACTTC
TRBJ2-2 | 18 | . | TRBD2 | TRBV5-4 | CASSSGLAGRRNTGELFF | TGTGCCAGCAGCTCTGGACTAGCGGGGAGACGGAACACCGGGGAGCTGTTTTTT
TRBJ2-1 | 15 | . | . | TRBV28 | CASTLRLVSYNEQFF | TGTGCCAGCACCTTGCGGTTGGTCTCCTACAATGAGCAGTTCTTC
TRBJ1-2 | 15 | . | TRBD1 | TRBV19 | CASRSGTGDHYGYTF | TGTGCCAGCCGCTCTGGGACAGGCGATCACTATGGCTACACCTTC
TRBJ2-1 | 13 | . | TRBD1 | TRBV7-8 | CASSSRDRGLQFF | TGTGCCAGCAGCTCCCGGGACAGGGGGCTGCAGTTCTTC
TRBJ1-1 | 14 | . | . | TRBV28 | CASSWDGLNTEAFF | TGTGCCAGCAGTTGGGATGGGCTGAACACTGAAGCTTTCTTT
TRBJ2-7 | 15 | . | TRBD2 | TRBV4-1 | CASSRALASRGEQYF | TGCGCCAGCAGCCGGGCACTAGCGAGTCGGGGGGAGCAGTACTTC
TRBJ1-3 | 17 | once | TRBD1 | TRBV15 | CATSSAGTGTSGNTIYF | TGTGCCACCAGCAGCGCCGGGACAGGGACCTCTGGAAACACCATATATTTT
TRBJ2-7 | 17 | . | TRBD2 | TRBV7-8 | CASSLALLAEGSYEQYF | TGTGCCAGCAGCTTAGCCCTACTAGCGGAAGGATCCTACGAGCAGTACTTC
TRBJ2-7 | 12 | . | . | TRBV6-2/TRBV6-3 | CASSYVRGEQYF | TGTGCCAGCAGTTACGTCCGCGGAGAGCAGTACTTC
TRBJ2-1 | 15 | once | . | TRBV9 | CASSVIGQRNNEQFF | TGTGCCAGCAGCGTAATAGGACAGCGGAACAATGAGCAGTTCTTC
TRBJ1-2 | 14 | once | . | TRBV2 | CASSGGPTSTGYTF | TGTGCCAGCAGTGGGGGACCGACTTCAACAGGCTACACCTTC
TRBJ2-7 | 18 | . | TRBD2 | TRBV10-3 | CAISESTSGSPRSYEQYF | TGTGCCATCAGTGAGTCGACTAGCGGGTCTCCCCGCTCCTACGAGCAGTACTTC
TRBJ2-2 | 16 | . | TRBD1 | TRBV6-5 | CASSYGGGRGFGELFF | TGTGCCAGCAGTTACGGTGGTGGCAGGGGGTTCGGGGAGCTGTTTTTT
TRBJ1-6 | 16 | once | . | TRBV28 | CASSLLSSPLNSPLHF | TGTGCCAGCAGTTTATTGAGCAGCCCCCTTAATTCACCCCTCCACTTT
TRBJ1-2 | 14 | once | . | TRBV7-8 | CASSRGSQAYGYTF | TGTGCCAGCAGCCGCGGCTCCCAGGCCTATGGCTACACCTTC
TRBJ1-1 | 14 | . | TRBD1 | TRBV5-1 | CASSPGGWDTEAFF | TGCGCCAGCAGCCCAGGGGGTTGGGACACTGAAGCTTTCTTT
TRBJ2-1 | 15 | . | TRBD2 | TRBV11-3 | CASSHTSGSFQEQFF | TGTGCCAGCAGCCATACTAGCGGGAGTTTTCAGGAGCAGTTCTTC
TRBJ1-5 | 13 | . | . | TRBV28 | CASSFPGVQPQHF | TGTGCCAGCAGTTTCCCCGGGGTTCAGCCCCAGCATTTT
TRBJ1-4 | 16 | . | TRBD1 | TRBV2 | CASSHDREATNEKLFF | TGTGCCAGCAGTCACGACAGGGAGGCAACTAATGAAAAACTGTTTTTT
TRBJ2-7 | 18 | once | . | TRBV2 | CASSVQFGGNFYSYEQYF | TGTGCCAGCAGTGTCCAGTTTGGCGGAAACTTTTACTCCTACGAGCAGTACTTC
TRBJ2-7 | 13 | once | . | TRBV30 | CAWTGGGLYEQYF | TGTGCCTGGACGGGCGGCGGGCTCTACGAGCAGTACTTC
TRBJ2-1 | 14 | . | . | TRBV24-1 | CATSVSGPGAEQFF | TGTGCCACCAGCGTAAGCGGGCCAGGGGCGGAGCAGTTCTTC
TRBJ2-7 | 12 | . | . | TRBV2 | CASSQSDREQYF | TGTGCCAGCAGTCAAAGCGACCGCGAGCAGTACTTC
TRBJ1-2 | 14 | . | TRBD1 | TRBV11-1 | CASSPGGSNYGYTF | TGTGCCAGCAGCCCAGGGGGCAGCAACTATGGCTACACCTTC